The next 2 T cell receptor beta chains were all read from a single sample in a study of blood T cell repertoires in COVID-19. TCRdb keeps only in-frame clones here, not all; method: immunoSEQ multiplex PCR. Among approximately 190,000 clones listed, approximately 80% were seen once. Input material: peripheral blood. The source is a human donor with acute or convalescent COVID-19. The donor label of this sample is uncertain.

The chain employs TRBV6-5 and TRBJ1-5; D is unclear. CDR1 and CDR2 from the germline V gene are MNHEY and SVGAGI. There are 13 residues in the CDR3. V lost 5 bases and J lost 6, with 11 bases in between. As DNA, the CDR3 is TGTGCCAGCAGTCGCCCGGGAGGTCAGCCCCAGCATTTT. This sequence encodes CASSRPGGQPQHF.

This clone was counted once. The chain employs TRBV2 and TRBJ2-1; 8 nucleotides align to TRBD1. Germline V gene data show CDR1 as SNHLY and CDR2 as FYNNEI. V gave up 8 bases and J gave up 7 bases; unmatched junction bases: 13. CDR3 size: 15 residues. CDR3 sequence reads: CASLGTQGAGNEQFF. The CDR3 nucleotides read TGTGCCAGCCTAGGCACCCAGGGGGCTGGGAATGAGCAGTTCTTC.